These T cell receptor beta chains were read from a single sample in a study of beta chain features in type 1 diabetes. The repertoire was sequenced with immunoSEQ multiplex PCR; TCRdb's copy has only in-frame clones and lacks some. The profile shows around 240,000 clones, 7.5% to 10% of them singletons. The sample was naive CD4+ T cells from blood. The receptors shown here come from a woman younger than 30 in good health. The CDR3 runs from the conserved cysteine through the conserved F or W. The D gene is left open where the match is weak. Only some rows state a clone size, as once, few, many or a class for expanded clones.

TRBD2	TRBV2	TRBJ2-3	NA	TGTGCCAGCAGGGTGACTAGCGGGGAAACAGATACGCAGTATTTT	CASRVTSGETDTQYF
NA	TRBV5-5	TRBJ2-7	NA	TGTGCCAGCAGCTTTGACTCGTTCGCCTACGAGCAGTACTTC	CASSFDSFAYEQYF
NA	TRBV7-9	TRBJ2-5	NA	TGTGCCAGCAGCTTGGCTAGCGTCTCGTACCAAGAGACCCAGTACTTC	CASSLASVSYQETQYF
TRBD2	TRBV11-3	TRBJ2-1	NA	TGTGCCAGCAGCTTAGGAGGTTTTGTGTCTAGCGGTTATAATGAGCAGTTCTTC	CASSLGGFVSSGYNEQFF
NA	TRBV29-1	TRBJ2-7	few	TGCAGCGTTACGCTAGAAGTGGCCTACGAGCAGTACTTC	CSVTLEVAYEQYF
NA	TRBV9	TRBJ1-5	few	TGTGCCAGCAGCGTAGACGGGAATCAGCCCCAGCATTTT	CASSVDGNQPQHF
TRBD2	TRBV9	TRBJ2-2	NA	TGTGCCAGCAGCGTAGAGGGACTAGTCGGGGAGCTGTTTTTT	CASSVEGLVGELFF
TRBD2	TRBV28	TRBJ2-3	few	TGTGCCAGCAGCCGACTAGCGGGAGTTGCAGATACGCAGTATTTT	CASSRLAGVADTQYF
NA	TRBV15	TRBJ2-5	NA	TGTGCCACCAGCAGAGTCTTGCGGGAGACCCAGTACTTC	CATSRVLRETQYF
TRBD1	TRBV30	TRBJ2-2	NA	TGTGCCTGGAGTAGCAGGGGGAGGAACACCGGGGAGCTGTTTTTT	CAWSSRGRNTGELFF
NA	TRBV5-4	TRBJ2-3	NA	TGTGCCAGCAGCTTGGAGGCTAGCCGCACAGATACGCAGTATTTT	CASSLEASRTDTQYF
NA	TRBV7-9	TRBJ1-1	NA	TGTGCCAGCAGCTCTCAGGGGAACACTGAAGCTTTCTTT	CASSSQGNTEAFF
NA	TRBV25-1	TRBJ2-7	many	TGTGCCAGCATCGACCGAGGGTACGAGCAGTACTTC	CASIDRGYEQYF
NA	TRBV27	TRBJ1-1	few	TGTGCCAGCAGTCTGACAGGACTGGGCATGAACACTGAAGCTTTCTTT	CASSLTGLGMNTEAFF
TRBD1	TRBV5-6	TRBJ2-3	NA	TGTGCCAGCAGCTCGACAGGGGGTCGCACAGATACGCAGTATTTT	CASSSTGGRTDTQYF
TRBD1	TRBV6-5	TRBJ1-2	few	TGTGCCAGCCTGACTCAGACAGGGGGCACGGGCTACACCTTC	CASLTQTGGTGYTF
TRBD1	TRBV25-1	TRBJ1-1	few	TGTGCCAGCAGTGAACTCGGTCGGACAGGGAACACTGAAGCTTTCTTT	CASSELGRTGNTEAFF
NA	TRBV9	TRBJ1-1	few	TGTGCCAGCAGCACCTCCAGGGCCTTGAACACTGAAGCTTTCTTT	CASSTSRALNTEAFF
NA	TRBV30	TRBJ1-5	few	TGTGCCTGCACCGGGAGTTTTTATAGCAATCAGCCCCAGCATTTT	CACTGSFYSNQPQHF
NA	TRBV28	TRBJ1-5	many	TGTGCCAGCTGGGAGCGCAATCAGCCCCAGCATTTT	CASWERNQPQHF
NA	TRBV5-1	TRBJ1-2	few	TGCGCCCCTTCCGGGAGGACTTCCAACTATGGCTACACCTTC	CAPSGRTSNYGYTF
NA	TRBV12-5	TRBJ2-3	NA	TGTGCTAGTGGTTTGCGGGACAAGCCGTATTTT	CASGLRDKPYF